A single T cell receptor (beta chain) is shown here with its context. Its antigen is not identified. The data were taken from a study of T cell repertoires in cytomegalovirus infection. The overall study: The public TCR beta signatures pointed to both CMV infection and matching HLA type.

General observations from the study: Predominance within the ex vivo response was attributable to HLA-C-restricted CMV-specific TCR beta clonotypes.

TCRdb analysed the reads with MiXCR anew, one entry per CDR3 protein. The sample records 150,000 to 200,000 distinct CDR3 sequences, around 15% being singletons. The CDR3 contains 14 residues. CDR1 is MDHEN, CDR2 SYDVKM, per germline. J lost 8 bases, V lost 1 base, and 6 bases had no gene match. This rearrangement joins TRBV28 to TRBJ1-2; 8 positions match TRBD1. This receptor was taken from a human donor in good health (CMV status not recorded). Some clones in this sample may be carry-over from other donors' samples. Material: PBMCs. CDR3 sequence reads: CASSLFDRGLGYTF. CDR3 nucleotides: TGTGCCAGCAGTTTATTCGACAGGGGACTGGGCTACACCTTC.